These 28 T cell receptor beta chains came from one sample sequenced in a study of T cells after yellow fever vaccination. TCRdb itself ran the 5' RACE reads through MiXCR, one entry per CDR3 protein. Of approximately 550,000 distinct CDR3 sequences listed, approximately 15% are singletons. The sample here was PBMCs, taken on the day of the yellow fever booster vaccination. The receptors derive from a man aged 30-40 years who received the YFV17D yellow fever vaccine.

The chain uses TRBV20-1 and TRBJ2-5, with D unclear. V was cut by 5 bases and J by 9 bases, with 22 bases left in between. This CDR3 spans 14 amino acids. Per germline, CDR1 DFQATT and CDR2 SNEGSKA (reference sequence). CDR3 in DNA: TGCAGTGCTCTCCCCCGGGCCAGCTACGGTTCCCAGTACTTC. Translation gives CSALPRASYGSQYF.

V usage is TRBV11-2 and J usage is TRBJ2-7, with no clear D. Germline V CDR1 and CDR2: SGHAT, FQNNGV. V dropped 1 base and J dropped 0 bases, with 10 bases sitting between them. The CDR3 sequence is 15 residues long. The DNA of the CDR3 is TGTGCCAGCAGCTTAGTACGGGCGACCTCCTACGAGCAGTACTTC. It encodes CASSLVRATSYEQYF.

The chain combines TRBV14 with TRBJ2-1; 14 nucleotides align to TRBD2. This CDR3 contains 15 residues. The J segment lost 7 bases and the V segment lost 4 bases, leaving 3 bases of the junction unmatched. Germline V gene lookup returns CDR1 SGHDN and CDR2 FVKESK. CDR3 coding DNA: TGTGCCAGCAGCCCCTGGACTAGCGGGAGGAATGAGCAGTTCTTC. This encodes CASSPWTSGRNEQFF.

This sequence joins TRBV20-1 and TRBJ2-5, with 9 positions matching TRBD2. CDR3 length: 11 amino acids. With 3 bases clipped from V and 13 bases from J, the junction kept 6 bases outside the gene matches. In germline, CDR1 is DFQATT, CDR2 SNEGSKA (reference sequence). The CDR3 bases are TGCAGTGCTAGCGGGGAACTAGCGGGGTACTTC. Protein sequence: CSASGELAGYF.

This clonotype was recorded only once. The V gene is TRBV7-2, the J gene TRBJ2-2, with D maybe TRBD1 (6 bases). Germline CDR1 is SGHTA and CDR2 is FQGNSA. The CDR3 loop spans 14 amino acids. V gave up 7 bases and J gave up 9 bases, with 18 bases separating them. The CDR3 loop is CASTVGTLLRELFF. The CDR3 region has the DNA TGTGCCAGCACCGTTGGGACACTCCTAAGGGAGCTGTTTTTT.

This clonotype turned up a few times. The chain uses TRBV5-1 and TRBJ1-2; 7 positions match TRBD1. In germline, CDR1 is SGHRS, CDR2 YFSETQ. With V trimmed by 4 bases and J by 4 bases, 13 bases remained unmatched. CDR3 length: 16 residues. The CDR3 here is CASSQLQGEGAYGYTF. CDR3 sequence (DNA): TGCGCCAGCAGCCAACTTCAGGGGGAGGGGGCCTATGGCTACACCTTC.

This clonotype has only a few counts. The rearrangement joins TRBV3-1 to TRBJ2-5, with D maybe TRBD1 (6 bases). The V end was cut by 2 bases, the J end by 1 base, with 11 bases between. The germline gives CDR1 LGHDT, CDR2 YNNKEL (reference sequence). The CDR3 has 15 residues. Here the CDR3 reads CASSQYAGVQETQYF. CDR3 nucleotide sequence: TGTGCCAGCAGCCAATACGCAGGGGTCCAAGAGACCCAGTACTTC.

This clonotype was counted only a few times. The chain links TRBV24-1 to TRBJ2-3; no clear D gene. This CDR3 is 12 amino acids long. Trimming pared 8 bases from V and 0 bases from J, leaving 5 bases between. Germline lookup yields CDR1 KGHDR and CDR2 SFDVKD. As DNA, the CDR3 is TGTGCCACCACCGGAAGCACAGATACGCAGTATTTT. Translated: CATTGSTDTQYF.

The V gene is TRBV5-1, the J gene TRBJ1-6, with D possibly TRBD1 on 6 matching bases. The V end was cut by 4 bases, the J end by 8 bases, with 13 bases between. Germline loops: CDR1 SGHRS, CDR2 YFSETQ. CDR3 size: 14 residues. The CDR3: CASSIGTTDSPLHF. As DNA, the CDR3 is TGCGCCAGCAGCATCGGGACAACGGATTCACCCCTCCACTTT. Supplemented by reference TRBV5-1 and TRBJ1-6, the full variable domain reads KAGVTQTPRYLIKTRGQQVTLSCSPISGHRSVSWYQQTPGQGLQFLFEYFSETQRNKGNFPGRFSGRQFSNSRSEMNVSTLELGDSALYLCASSIGTTDSPLHFGNGTRLTVT.

This rearrangement joins TRBV15 to TRBJ2-4, with a tentative D call TRBD2 (5 bases). CDR3 length: 15 amino acids. Germline lookup yields CDR1 LNHNV and CDR2 YYDKDF (reference sequence). The germline V and J ends were trimmed by 0 bases and 2 bases, with 8 bases remaining between them. The CDR3 spells CATSRDPGTKNIQYF. The DNA of the CDR3 is TGTGCCACCAGCAGAGATCCGGGAACCAAAAACATTCAGTACTTC.

The chain carries TRBV11-2 and TRBJ2-1; the match to TRBD2 covers 11 bases. CDR1 and CDR2 from the germline V gene are SGHAT and FQNNGV. After removal of 5 bases from V and 7 bases from J, the junction contained 13 bases not matched to a gene. The CDR3 sequence is 17 residues long. The CDR3 sequence is CASSPRALRLAGNEQFF. CDR3 sequence (DNA): TGTGCCAGCAGCCCTCGAGCCCTCCGACTAGCGGGAAATGAGCAGTTCTTC.

This clonotype has at least ten counts. The rearrangement joins TRBV29-1 to TRBJ1-2; 8 bases match TRBD1. Per the germline V gene, CDR1 is SQVTM and CDR2 is ANQGSEA. The CDR3 sequence is 12 residues long. The trim removed 6 bases at V and 4 bases at J, leaving 4 bases unmatched. In nucleotides, the CDR3 is TGCAGCGTCGGACAGGGTAGCTATGGCTACACCTTC. Protein product: CSVGQGSYGYTF.

This chain connects TRBV12-3 or TRBV12-4 to TRBJ2-1, with no clear D. V lost 8 bases and J 5 bases, leaving 22 bases between the germline ends. This CDR3 region has 16 residues. This CDR3 is CASRLSSLVSNNEQFF. The CDR3, as DNA: TGTGCCAGCCGATTAAGTAGCCTTGTAAGTAACAATGAGCAGTTCTTC.

The V call is TRBV12-3 or TRBV12-4, the J call TRBJ1-1; D call uncertain. Trimming stripped 3 bases from V and 5 bases from J, with 13 bases between. The CDR3 sequence is 14 residues long. The CDR3 DNA reads TGTGCCAGCAGTTTGAGCCTAATGGGGACTGAAGCTTTCTTT. Amino acid sequence: CASSLSLMGTEAFF.

This chain joins TRBV20-1 and TRBJ2-1; 9 positions agree with TRBD2. Germline values: CDR1 DFQATT, CDR2 SNEGSKA (reference sequence). J lost 6 bases, V lost 0 bases, and 9 bases had no gene match. The CDR3 sequence is 16 residues long. CDR3 bases: TGCAGTGCTAGAGATAGCGGGAGTGGGAGCATCAATGAGCAGTTCTTC. This encodes CSARDSGSGSINEQFF.

This clonotype appeared a few times. The chain couples TRBV3-1 to TRBJ2-7, with D unresolved. Germline CDR1 is LGHDT and CDR2 is YNNKEL (reference sequence). The V and J ends lost 7 bases and 7 bases respectively, with 14 bases between them. The CDR3 length is 12 residues. CDR3 amino acids: CASTQVRPEQYF. CDR3 sequence (DNA): TGTGCCAGCACTCAAGTTCGGCCAGAGCAGTACTTC.

The gene calls are TRBV9 and TRBJ2-3; no clear D. Germline V gene sequence: CDR1 SGDLS, CDR2 YYNGEE. V lost 4 bases and J lost 3, with 12 bases in between. The CDR3 is made up of 14 amino acids. CDR3 in amino acids: CASSMIAVTDTQYF. CDR3 DNA sequence: TGTGCCAGCAGCATGATAGCAGTTACAGATACGCAGTATTTT.

This sequence joins TRBV28 and TRBJ2-6, with 11 nucleotides matching TRBD1. Germline V lookup: CDR1 MDHEN, CDR2 SYDVKM. The CDR3 is 16 amino acids. V was clipped by 6 bases and J by 3 bases; unmatched bases: 4. As DNA, the CDR3 is TGTGCCAGCAGGCCGGACAGGGGGCTTGGGGCCAACGTCCTGACTTTC. Translation: CASRPDRGLGANVLTF.

The CDR3 sequence is CASSFDRFTDTQYF. As DNA, the CDR3 is TGTGCCAGCAGCTTCGATCGATTCACAGATACGCAGTATTTT. The gene calls are TRBV5-6 and TRBJ2-3; no clear D. In germline, CDR1 is SGHDT, CDR2 YYEEEE. The CDR3 covers 14 residues. Trimming pared 2 bases from V and 2 bases from J, leaving 9 bases between.

This clonotype was seen only once. V is TRBV7-2 and J is TRBJ2-7, with D uncertain. V was cut by 6 bases and J by 0 bases, with 9 bases left in between. The CDR3 has 13 residues. Germline V gene data show CDR1 as SGHTA and CDR2 as FQGNSA. CDR3 region: CASRLRPSYEQYF. Here the CDR3 DNA reads TGTGCCAGCAGACTACGGCCCTCCTACGAGCAGTACTTC.

J is TRBJ1-2 and V is TRBV7-8; D may be TRBD1 (5 bases). V was cut by 5 bases and J by 6 bases, with 22 bases left in between. This CDR3 contains 16 residues. CDR1 is SGHVS and CDR2 is FQNEAQ in the germline V gene. The CDR3 is CASSPIEQGRGNGYTF. DNA of the CDR3: TGTGCCAGCAGCCCCATCGAGCAGGGTAGAGGGAATGGCTACACCTTC.

This clonotype was counted only a few times. For the CDR3, the DNA is TGTGCCAGCAGTTACTCCTCGAAGGCAGAAGCTAACTATGGCTACACCTTC. It codes for CASSYSSKAEANYGYTF. This chain links TRBV6-5 with TRBJ1-2; D is undetermined. The germline V gene encodes CDR1 MNHEY and CDR2 SVGAGI. The V end was cut by 0 bases, the J end by 0 bases, with 14 bases between. This CDR3 has 17 residues.

This clonotype was detected a few times. The chain carries TRBV10-3 and TRBJ2-2; 8 positions match TRBD2. CDR1 is ENHRY and CDR2 is SYGVKD in the germline V gene. The CDR3 contains 13 residues. After removal of 11 bases from V and 6 bases from J, the junction contained 8 bases not matched to a gene. CDR3 bases: TGTGCCGCGGGCGGGGGGCTGTCCGGGGAGCTGTTTTTT. Translating it yields CAAGGGLSGELFF.

This clonotype was observed a few times. The chain employs TRBV30 and TRBJ2-7; D uncertain. Trimming left V 5 bases short and J 3 bases short, with 11 bases between. Germline V gene data show CDR1 as GTSNPN and CDR2 as SVGIG (reference sequence). The CDR3 is 12 residues long. CDR3 residues: CAWGRMVYEQYF. DNA for the CDR3: TGTGCCTGGGGAAGGATGGTCTACGAGCAGTACTTC.

This clonotype was counted only a few times. This chain connects TRBV9 to TRBJ1-6; 9 bases match TRBD1. This CDR3 is built from 15 residues. Germline V gene data show CDR1 as SGDLS and CDR2 as YYNGEE. The trim removed 2 bases at V and 7 bases at J, leaving 4 bases unmatched. CDR3 coding DNA: TGTGCCAGCAGCGTCACGGGACAGGGAAATTCACCCCTCCACTTT. Translating gives CASSVTGQGNSPLHF.

This clonotype came up a few times. This chain connects TRBV19 to TRBJ2-1; D is perhaps TRBD2 (5 bases). Germline CDR1 LNHDA, CDR2 SQIVND (reference sequence). Deletions cut 3 bases from V and 8 bases from J, with 11 bases between. The CDR3 is made up of 13 amino acids. DNA for the CDR3: TGTGCCAGTAGTATGAGGCTAGCTGATGAGCAGTTCTTC. Translated: CASSMRLADEQFF.

This clonotype showed up just a few times. The CDR3 is CASSQDGHQSYEQYF. In nucleotides, the CDR3 is TGCGCCAGCAGCCAAGATGGGCACCAATCCTACGAGCAGTACTTC. The V gene is TRBV4-1, the J gene TRBJ2-7; D is unresolved. V was shortened by 0 bases and J by 1 base, with 10 bases between the two germline ends. Germline loops: CDR1 MGHRA, CDR2 YSYEKL. This CDR3 comprises 15 residues.

CDR3 protein: CASSPGGSSGYTF. CDR3 in DNA: TGTGCCAGCAGCCCTGGGGGGTCCTCGGGCTACACCTTC. The V and J genes are TRBV6-4 and TRBJ1-2, with D maybe TRBD1 (5 bases). V was clipped by 6 bases and J by 8 bases, with 16 bases between them. CDR1 is MRHNA, CDR2 SNTAGT, per germline. This CDR3 is 13 amino acids long.